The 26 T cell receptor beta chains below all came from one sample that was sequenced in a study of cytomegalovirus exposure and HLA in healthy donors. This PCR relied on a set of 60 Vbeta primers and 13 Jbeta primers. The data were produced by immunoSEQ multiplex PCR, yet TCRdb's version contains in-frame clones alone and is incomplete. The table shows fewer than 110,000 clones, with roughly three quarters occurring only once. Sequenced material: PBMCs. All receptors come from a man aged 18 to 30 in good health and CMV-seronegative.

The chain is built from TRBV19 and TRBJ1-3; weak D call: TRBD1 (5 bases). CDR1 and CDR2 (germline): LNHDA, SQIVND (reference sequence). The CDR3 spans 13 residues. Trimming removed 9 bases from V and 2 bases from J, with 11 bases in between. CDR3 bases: TGTGCCAGCACCCGGGGGGCTGGAAACACCATATATTTT. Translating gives CASTRGAGNTIYF.

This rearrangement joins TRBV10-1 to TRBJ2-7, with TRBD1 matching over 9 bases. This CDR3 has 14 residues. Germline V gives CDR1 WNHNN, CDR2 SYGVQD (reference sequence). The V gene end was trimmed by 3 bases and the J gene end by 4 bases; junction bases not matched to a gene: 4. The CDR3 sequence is CASSDGDRVYEQYF. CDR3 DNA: TGCGCCAGCAGTGACGGGGACAGGGTTTACGAGCAGTACTTC.

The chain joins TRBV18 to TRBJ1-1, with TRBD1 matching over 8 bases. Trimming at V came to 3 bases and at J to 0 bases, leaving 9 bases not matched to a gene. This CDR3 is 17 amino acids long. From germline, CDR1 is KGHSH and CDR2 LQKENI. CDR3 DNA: TGTGCCAGCTCACCTAGTATAACAGGGGGACTGAACACTGAAGCTTTCTTT. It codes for CASSPSITGGLNTEAFF.

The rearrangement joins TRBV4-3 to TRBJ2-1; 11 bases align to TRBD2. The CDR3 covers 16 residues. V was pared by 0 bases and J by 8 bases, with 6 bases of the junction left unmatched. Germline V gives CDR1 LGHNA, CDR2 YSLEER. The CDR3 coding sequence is TGCGCCAGCAGCCAAGAATTAGCGGGGGGGACCGATGAGCAGTTCTTC. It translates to CASSQELAGGTDEQFF.

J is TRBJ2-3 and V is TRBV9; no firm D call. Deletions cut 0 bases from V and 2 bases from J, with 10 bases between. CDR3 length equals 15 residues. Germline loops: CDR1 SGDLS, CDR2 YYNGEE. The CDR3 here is CASSVDGPLTDTQYF. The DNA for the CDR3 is TGTGCCAGCAGCGTAGATGGGCCCCTCACAGATACGCAGTATTTT.

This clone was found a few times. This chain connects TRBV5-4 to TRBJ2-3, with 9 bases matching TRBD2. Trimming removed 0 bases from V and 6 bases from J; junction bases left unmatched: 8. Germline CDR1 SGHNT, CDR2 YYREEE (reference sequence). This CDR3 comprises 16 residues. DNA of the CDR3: TGTGCCAGCAGCTTGGCCGGGCTAGCGGGGATTGATACGCAGTATTTT. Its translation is CASSLAGLAGIDTQYF.

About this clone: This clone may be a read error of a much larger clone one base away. Here the CDR3 reads CASSQDRAYEQYF. The CDR3 DNA sequence: TGCGCCAGCAGCCAAGACAGGGCCTACGAGCAGTACTTC. This chain joins TRBV4-3 and TRBJ2-7, with D perhaps TRBD1 (5 bases). Trimming took 0 bases from V and 2 from J, leaving 5 bases between them. Germline V gene sequence: CDR1 LGHNA, CDR2 YSLEER. There are 13 residues in the CDR3.

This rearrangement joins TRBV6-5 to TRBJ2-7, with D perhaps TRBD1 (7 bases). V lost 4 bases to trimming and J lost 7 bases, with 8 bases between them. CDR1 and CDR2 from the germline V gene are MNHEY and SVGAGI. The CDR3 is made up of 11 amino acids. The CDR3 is CASSSGGEQYF. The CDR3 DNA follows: TGTGCCAGCAGTTCAGGGGGGGAGCAGTACTTC.

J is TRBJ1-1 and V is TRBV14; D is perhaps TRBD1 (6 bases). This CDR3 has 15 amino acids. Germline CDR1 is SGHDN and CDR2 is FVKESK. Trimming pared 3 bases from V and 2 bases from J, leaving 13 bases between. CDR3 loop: CASSQGGAANTEAFF. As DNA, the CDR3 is TGTGCCAGCAGCCAGGGGGGGGCAGCTAACACTGAAGCTTTCTTT.

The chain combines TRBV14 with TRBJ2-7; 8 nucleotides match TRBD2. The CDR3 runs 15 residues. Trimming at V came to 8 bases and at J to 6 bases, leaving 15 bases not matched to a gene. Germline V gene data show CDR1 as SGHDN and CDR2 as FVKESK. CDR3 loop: CASSLGGSGASEQYF. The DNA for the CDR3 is TGTGCCAGCTCCCTGGGGGGTAGCGGGGCATCCGAGCAGTACTTC. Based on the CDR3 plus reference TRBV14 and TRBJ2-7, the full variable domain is EAGVTQFPSHSVIEKGQTVTLRCDPISGHDNLYWYRRVMGKEIKFLLHFVKESKQDESGMPNNRFLAERTGGTYSTLKVQPAELEDSGVYFCASSLGGSGASEQYFGPGTRLTVT.

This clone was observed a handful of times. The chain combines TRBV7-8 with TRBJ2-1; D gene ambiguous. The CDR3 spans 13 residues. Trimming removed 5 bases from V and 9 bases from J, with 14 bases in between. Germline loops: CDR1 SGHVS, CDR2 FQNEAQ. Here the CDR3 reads CASSVLAVAEQFF. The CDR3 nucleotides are TGTGCCAGCAGCGTATTGGCAGTGGCTGAGCAGTTCTTC. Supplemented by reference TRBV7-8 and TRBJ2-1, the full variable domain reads GAGVSQSPRYKVAKRGQDVALRCDPISGHVSLFWYQQALGQGPEFLTYFQNEAQLDKSGLPSDRFFAERPEGSVSTLKIQRTQQEDSAVYLCASSVLAVAEQFFGPGTRLTVL.

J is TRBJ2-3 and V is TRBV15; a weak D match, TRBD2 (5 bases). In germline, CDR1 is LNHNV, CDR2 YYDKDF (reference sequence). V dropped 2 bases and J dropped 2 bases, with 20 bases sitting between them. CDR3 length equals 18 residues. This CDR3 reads CATSRIPRVSGNTDTQYF. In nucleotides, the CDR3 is TGTGCCACCAGCAGAATTCCCCGAGTCAGCGGTAACACAGATACGCAGTATTTT. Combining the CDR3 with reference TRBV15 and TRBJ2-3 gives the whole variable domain DAMVIQNPRYQVTQFGKPVTLSCSQTLNHNVMYWYQQKSSQAPKLLFHYYDKDFNNEADTPDNFQSRRPNTSFCFLDIRSPGLGDTAMYLCATSRIPRVSGNTDTQYFGPGTRLTVL.

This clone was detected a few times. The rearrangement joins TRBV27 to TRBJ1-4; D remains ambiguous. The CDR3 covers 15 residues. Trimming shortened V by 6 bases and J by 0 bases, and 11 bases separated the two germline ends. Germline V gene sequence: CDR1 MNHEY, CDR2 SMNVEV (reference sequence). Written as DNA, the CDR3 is TGTGCCAGCAGAGAGCTTCCTGCAACTAATGAAAAACTGTTTTTT. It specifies CASRELPATNEKLFF.

CDR3 bases: TGTGCCAGTAGTATCTCGTCTAGCAGCTCTGGGGCCAACGTCCTGACTTTC. Translated: CASSISSSSSGANVLTF. J is TRBJ2-6 and V is TRBV19; the D gene is possibly TRBD2 (5 bases). The V end was cut by 3 bases, the J end by 0 bases, with 12 bases between. This CDR3 region has 17 residues. Germline lookup yields CDR1 LNHDA and CDR2 SQIVND (reference sequence).

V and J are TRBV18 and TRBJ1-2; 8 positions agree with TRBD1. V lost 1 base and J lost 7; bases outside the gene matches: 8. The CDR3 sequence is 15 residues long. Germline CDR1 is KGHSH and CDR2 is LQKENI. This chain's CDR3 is CASSPLGTGGGGYTF. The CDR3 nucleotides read TGTGCCAGCTCACCACTCGGGACAGGTGGGGGTGGCTACACCTTC.

CDR3 nucleotide sequence: TGTGCCAGCAGACCACTCATATTTAGACAGCTAAGCCAAGAGACCCAGTACTTC. Amino acids: CASRPLIFRQLSQETQYF. The chain has TRBV6-4 and TRBJ2-5; D might be TRBD1 (5 bases). Trimming left V 6 bases short and J 1 base short, with 24 bases between. Germline CDR1 and CDR2: MRHNA and SNTAGT. CDR3 length: 18 amino acids.

The DNA of the CDR3 is TGTGCCAGCAGCCCCAACGGGGGGTCTGGAGATACGCAGTATTTT. It is translated as CASSPNGGSGDTQYF. This chain joins TRBV5-4 and TRBJ2-3; TRBD2 matches at 7 bases. V lost 4 bases to trimming and J lost 5 bases; unmatched junction nucleotides: 10. The germline CDR1 and CDR2 sequences are SGHNT and YYREEE (reference sequence). CDR3 length equals 15 residues.

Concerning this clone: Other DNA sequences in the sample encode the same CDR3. In DNA form, the CDR3 reads TGTGCCAGTAGTTCAGACAGGCCCGCCGAGGCTTTCTTT. Encoded protein: CASSSDRPAEAFF. The rearrangement uses TRBV19 and TRBJ1-1, with D tentatively TRBD1 (6 bases). The CDR3 has 13 amino acids. V lost 5 bases and J lost 11, with 18 bases in between. Germline assignment: CDR1 LNHDA and CDR2 SQIVND (reference sequence).

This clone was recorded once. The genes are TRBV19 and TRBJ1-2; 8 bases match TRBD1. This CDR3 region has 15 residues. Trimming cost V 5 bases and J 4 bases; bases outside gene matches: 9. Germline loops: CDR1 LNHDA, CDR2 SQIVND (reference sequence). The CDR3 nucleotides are TGTGCCAGTAGTCCCGGGACAGGAGGGGGCTATGGCTACACCTTC. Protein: CASSPGTGGGYGYTF.

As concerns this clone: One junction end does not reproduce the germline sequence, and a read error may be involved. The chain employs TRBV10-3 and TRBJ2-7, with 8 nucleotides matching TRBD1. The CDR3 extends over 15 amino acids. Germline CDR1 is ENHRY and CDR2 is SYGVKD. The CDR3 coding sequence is TGTGCCAGCAGTGATGAGGCAGGGGGCCCCTACGAGCAGTACTTC. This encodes CASSDEAGGPYEQYF.

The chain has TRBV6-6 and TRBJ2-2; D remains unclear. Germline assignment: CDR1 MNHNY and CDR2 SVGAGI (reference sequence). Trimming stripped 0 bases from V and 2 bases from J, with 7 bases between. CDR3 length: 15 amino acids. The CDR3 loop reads CASSYSAENTGELFF. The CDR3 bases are TGTGCCAGCAGTTACTCTGCAGAAAACACCGGGGAGCTGTTTTTT.

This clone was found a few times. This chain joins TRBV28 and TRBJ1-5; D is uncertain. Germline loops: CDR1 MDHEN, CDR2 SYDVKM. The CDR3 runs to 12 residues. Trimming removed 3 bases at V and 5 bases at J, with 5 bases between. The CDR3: CASSFRYQPQHF. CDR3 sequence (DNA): TGTGCCAGCAGTTTCCGTTATCAGCCCCAGCATTTT.

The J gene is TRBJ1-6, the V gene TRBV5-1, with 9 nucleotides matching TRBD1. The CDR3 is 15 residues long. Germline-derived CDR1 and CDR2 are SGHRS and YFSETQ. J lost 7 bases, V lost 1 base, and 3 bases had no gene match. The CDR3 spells CASSLTGTGNSPLHF. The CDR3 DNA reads TGCGCCAGCAGCTTGACCGGGACAGGGAATTCACCCCTCCACTTT. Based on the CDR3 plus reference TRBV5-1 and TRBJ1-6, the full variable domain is KAGVTQTPRYLIKTRGQQVTLSCSPISGHRSVSWYQQTPGQGLQFLFEYFSETQRNKGNFPGRFSGRQFSNSRSEMNVSTLELGDSALYLCASSLTGTGNSPLHFGNGTRLTVT.

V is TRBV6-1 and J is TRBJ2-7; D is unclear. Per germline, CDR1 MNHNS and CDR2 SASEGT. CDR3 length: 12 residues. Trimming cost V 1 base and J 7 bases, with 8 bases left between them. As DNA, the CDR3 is TGTGCCAGCAGTGAAGTAGCTGGAGAGCAGTACTTC. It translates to CASSEVAGEQYF.

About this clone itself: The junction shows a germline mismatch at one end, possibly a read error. CDR3 sequence reads: CASNIIRGPQHF. CDR3 sequence (DNA): TGTGCCAGTAATATAATCCGGGGGCCCCAGCATTTT. The chain joins TRBV19 to TRBJ1-5; D not certain. Germline-derived CDR1 and CDR2 are LNHDA and SQIVND (reference sequence). There are 12 residues in the CDR3.

CDR3 sequence: CASSTRQEDGYTF. The CDR3 region has the DNA TGTGCCAGCAGCACGCGACAGGAGGATGGCTACACCTTC. The chain links TRBV9 to TRBJ1-2; perhaps TRBD1 as D (6 bases). This CDR3 is 13 amino acids long. The germline V gene has CDR1 SGDLS and CDR2 YYNGEE. The V gene lost 4 bases and the J gene lost 6 bases, with 13 bases spanning the gap.